This TCR beta chain was identified during a study of blood T cell repertoires in COVID-19. The V and J ends lost 3 bases and 1 base respectively, with 10 bases between them. This CDR3 has 14 amino acids. Looked up from germline, CDR1 is SGHRS and CDR2 is YFSETQ. Some clones are missing from TCRdb's copy, which holds only in-frame ones; the method was immunoSEQ multiplex PCR. The sample includes under 300,000 clones, 92% of them seen just once. Input material: peripheral blood. This sequence was found in a man under 40 with COVID-19, enrolled during active disease. The rearrangement links TRBV5-1 to TRBJ1-1; D is perhaps TRBD1 (6 bases). The CDR3 region is CASSSSGQNTEAFF. The CDR3 nucleotides read TGCGCCAGCAGCTCATCGGGACAGAACACTGAAGCTTTCTTT.